The 17 T cell receptor beta chains in this list originate from one sample, sequenced in a study of cytotoxic CD8 clonotypes in ibrutinib-treated CLL. Only in-frame clones appear in the TCRdb table, and some are missing; sequencing was by immunoSEQ multiplex PCR. The table records 110,000 to 150,000 clones, 75% to 80% of them present only once. This specimen was PBMCs, taken after 24 months of ibrutinib treatment. The receptors derive from a human donor with chronic lymphocytic leukemia.

This clone was seen just once. The V call is TRBV1, the J call TRBJ2-1. TRBV1 is termed a pseudogene. The CDR3 is 17 amino acids. Here the CDR3 DNA reads TGCACCAGCAGCCCGTTCAGCCGGGCCCTTTCATACAATGAGCAGTTCTTC. As protein: CTSSPFSRALSYNEQFF.

The chain links TRBV7-3 to TRBJ1-1, with D possibly being TRBD1 (5 bases). The V end was cut by 5 bases, the J end by 1 base, with 11 bases between. CDR1 is SGHTA and CDR2 is FQGTGA in the germline V gene. The CDR3 length is 14 residues. Here the CDR3 DNA reads TGTGCCAGCAGCGCCTCGACAGCGAACACTGAAGCTTTCTTT. It codes for CASSASTANTEAFF.

The CDR3 DNA reads as TGTGCCAGCTCACCACCAGGGACCCCCAACGAGCAGTACTTC. This translates into CASSPPGTPNEQYF. The chain couples TRBV18 to TRBJ2-7, with D tentatively TRBD1 or TRBD2 (5 bases each). The CDR3 runs 14 residues. Trimming stripped 0 bases from V and 5 bases from J, with 11 bases between. The germline V gene has CDR1 KGHSH and CDR2 LQKENI.

V and J are TRBV9 and TRBJ2-1; 8 bases fit TRBD2. CDR1 is SGDLS and CDR2 is YYNGEE in the germline V gene. The V and J ends lost 2 bases and 4 bases, in that order; junction bases with no gene match: 17. There are 19 residues in the CDR3. The CDR3 sequence is CASSVGALAAGGSYNEQFF. CDR3 coding DNA: TGTGCCAGCAGCGTCGGGGCACTAGCGGCCGGGGGATCTTACAATGAGCAGTTCTTC. Drawing the rest from reference TRBV9 and TRBJ2-1, the complete variable domain is DSGVTQTPKHLITATGQRVTLRCSPRSGDLSVYWYQQSLDQGLQFLIQYYNGEERAKGNILERFSAQQFPDLHSELNLSSLELGDSALYFCASSVGALAAGGSYNEQFFGPGTRLTVL.

This clone has just one count. The chain combines TRBV6-5 with TRBJ1-1; maybe TRBD1 (5 bases). CDR3 length: 11 residues. V lost 6 bases and J lost 10, with 12 bases in between. In germline, CDR1 is MNHEY, CDR2 SVGAGI. CDR3 DNA: TGTGCCAGCAGCTCCCCCGGGGGAGCTTTCTTT. Protein sequence: CASSSPGGAFF.

This clone has a single count. The CDR3 bases are TGCAGTGCTAGAGATGAGGCCCTCTACACCTTC. It specifies CSARDEALYTF. V gene TRBV20-1 combines with J gene TRBJ1-2; D not certain. The CDR3 sequence is 11 residues long. Trimming took 0 bases from V and 10 from J, leaving 9 bases between them. CDR1 DFQATT and CDR2 SNEGSKA come from the germline V gene (reference sequence).

The V call is TRBV10-3, the J call TRBJ1-2, with 9 positions matching TRBD1. The CDR3 consists of 14 residues. In germline, CDR1 is ENHRY, CDR2 SYGVKD. V was pared by 3 bases and J by 6 bases, with 5 bases of the junction left unmatched. The CDR3 coding sequence is TGTGCCATCAGTGAAGGACAGGGGAGCGATGGCTACACCTTC. Translating gives CAISEGQGSDGYTF.

This clone was seen only a few times. The rearrangement joins TRBV6-5 to TRBJ2-3, with a possible D match to TRBD1 (6 bases). Germline CDR1 reads MNHEY; CDR2 reads SVGAGI. This CDR3 contains 15 residues. V was cut by 2 bases and J by 0 bases, with 9 bases left in between. CDR3 nucleotides: TGTGCCAGCAGTTACGGGACACCTAGCACAGATACGCAGTATTTT. Translation: CASSYGTPSTDTQYF.

The CDR3, as DNA: TGTGCCAGCTCACGGTCTAACAGTCTCTCTGGAAACACCATATATTTT. Protein product: CASSRSNSLSGNTIYF. The rearrangement links TRBV18 to TRBJ1-3, with no clear D. Trimming stripped 4 bases from V and 0 bases from J, with 13 bases between. The CDR3 consists of 16 residues. Germline V CDR1 and CDR2: KGHSH, LQKENI.

J is TRBJ1-2 and V is TRBV2, with D tentatively TRBD1 (5 bases). Germline V gene data show CDR1 as SNHLY and CDR2 as FYNNEI. V lost 7 bases and J 0 bases, leaving 21 bases between the germline ends. The CDR3 runs 17 residues. CDR3: CASTPLSQGPPNYGYTF. For the CDR3, the DNA is TGTGCCAGCACCCCCTTGAGTCAGGGCCCTCCTAACTATGGCTACACCTTC.

This clone was seen just once. This sequence joins TRBV11-2 and TRBJ2-3; D gene ambiguous. The CDR3 sequence is 14 residues long. V lost 3 bases and J lost 1, with 8 bases in between. CDR1 is SGHAT and CDR2 is FQNNGV in the germline V gene. The CDR3 coding sequence is TGTGCCAGCAGCTTGGGCTCCCGCACAGATACGCAGTATTTT. Residues: CASSLGSRTDTQYF.

The J gene is TRBJ1-1, the V gene TRBV6-5, with D possibly being TRBD1 (5 bases). Trimming cost V 10 bases and J 1 base, with 10 bases left between them. Per germline, CDR1 MNHEY and CDR2 SVGAGI. This CDR3 region has 12 residues. CDR3 in DNA: TGTGCCACCGCGAGGGGGAACACTGAAGCTTTCTTT. It specifies CATARGNTEAFF.

The chain is built from TRBV30 and TRBJ2-7; 10 nucleotides match TRBD1. Germline values: CDR1 GTSNPN, CDR2 SVGIG (reference sequence). The CDR3 runs 14 residues. J was trimmed by 6 bases and V by 1 base; bases with no gene match: 6. The CDR3 nucleotides are TGTGCCTGGAGTGCCGGGACAGGGGCGATCGAGCAGTACTTC. It specifies CAWSAGTGAIEQYF.

The V gene is TRBV19, the J gene TRBJ2-3; D is perhaps TRBD2 (6 bases). The V and J ends lost 5 bases and 0 bases respectively, with 15 bases between them. Germline V gene sequence: CDR1 LNHDA, CDR2 SQIVND (reference sequence). The CDR3 sequence is 16 residues long. Here the CDR3 reads CASSSRGSGSTDTQYF. The CDR3 nucleotides read TGTGCCAGTAGTTCCCGGGGTAGCGGTAGCACAGATACGCAGTATTTT.

This chain joins TRBV5-4 and TRBJ2-1, with no clear D. The germline V gene encodes CDR1 SGHNT and CDR2 YYREEE (reference sequence). Between the trimmed V and J ends, which lost 4 bases and 4 bases, there was a span of 15 bases. CDR3 length: 15 amino acids. The CDR3, as DNA: TGTGCCAGCAGCCCCGACATCCTCGGGTACAATGAGCAGTTCTTC. Translated, it gives CASSPDILGYNEQFF.

The chain employs TRBV4-2 and TRBJ1-5, with D possibly being TRBD1 (6 bases). The V end lost 0 bases, the J end lost 1 base, and 10 bases lay between the germline ends. The CDR3 is 16 amino acids. Germline V gives CDR1 LGHNA, CDR2 YNFKEQ. Here the CDR3 reads CASSQEGGASNQPQHF. The CDR3 coding sequence is TGTGCCAGCAGCCAAGAGGGGGGGGCCAGCAATCAGCCCCAGCATTTT.

The chain has TRBV28 and TRBJ2-1, with TRBD2 identical over 10 bases. Per the germline V gene, CDR1 is MDHEN and CDR2 is SYDVKM. The CDR3 covers 12 residues. The V segment lost 10 bases and the J segment 7 bases; nucleotides outside the gene matches: 4. In DNA, the CDR3 is TGTGCCACCAAACTAGCGGGGAATGAGCAGTTCTTC. It codes for CATKLAGNEQFF.